This T cell receptor (beta chain) was profiled in a study of identical twins. There are many counts of this clonotype. What it binds is not known. Germline loops: CDR1 SGHRS, CDR2 YFSETQ. CDR3 length: 15 residues. The ends lost 3 bases at V and 7 bases at J; junction bases unmatched: 9. A universal primer site arose from template switching, and cDNA bore unique molecular identifiers. TCRdb analysed the 5' RACE reads with MiXCR anew, one entry per CDR3 protein. The sample lists hundreds of thousands of distinct CDR3 sequences, approximately 9% seen once, with 0.8% to 1% in the top ten. Study-level points and caveats: Researchers reported weaker excess twin sharing in beta out-of-frame sequences. A cross-sectional statistical analysis, not follow-up of the same donors, supported the conclusions. Out-of-frame TCR alpha sharing in monozygotic twins exceeded recombination model predictions.

This sample also appeared in a second study, on yellow fever vaccine responses in identical twins.

The V call is TRBV5-1, the J call TRBJ1-2; TRBD1 agrees at 10 bases. Sequences were obtained from PBMCs. The source is a woman between 18 and 30 years old in good health. Here the CDR3 reads CASSWSGTGESGYTF. The CDR3 DNA reads TGCGCCAGCAGCTGGTCCGGGACAGGGGAGTCTGGCTACACCTTC. Drawing the rest from reference TRBV5-1 and TRBJ1-2, the complete variable domain is KAGVTQTPRYLIKTRGQQVTLSCSPISGHRSVSWYQQTPGQGLQFLFEYFSETQRNKGNFPGRFSGRQFSNSRSEMNVSTLELGDSALYLCASSWSGTGESGYTFGSGTRLTVV.